This T cell receptor (beta chain) was profiled in a study of blood T cell repertoires in COVID-19. Repertoires were generated with immunoSEQ multiplex PCR, while TCRdb's copy carries only in-frame clones and drops some. The sample has more than 120,000 clones; 84% are singletons. As to this clone: Other DNA sequences within the sample encode an identical CDR3.

The CDR3 runs 12 residues. The V and J ends lost 4 bases and 6 bases respectively, with 12 bases between them. Germline CDR1 SQVTM, CDR2 ANQGSEA. The material sequenced was peripheral blood. The receptor's source is a human donor in a cohort sampled during active COVID-19. V gene TRBV29-1 combines with J gene TRBJ1-2; TRBD1 might be the D (6 bases). The CDR3 DNA reads as TGCAGCGTTGTGCAAGGGGGGGATGGCTACACCTTC. Amino acids: CSVVQGGDGYTF. Full variable domain (missing parts from reference TRBV29-1 and TRBJ1-2): SAVISQKPSRDICQRGTSLTIQCQVDSQVTMMFWYRQQPGQSLTLIATANQGSEATYESGFVIDKFPISRPNLTFSTLTVSNMSPEDSSIYLCSVVQGGDGYTFGSGTRLTVV.